The 16 T cell receptor beta chains listed next were all sequenced from one sample in a study of shared T cell receptors in the human thymus. This table comes from immunoSEQ multiplex PCR, and its TCRdb copy is limited to in-frame clones, with some not included. The sample records approximately 730,000 clones, approximately 85% being singletons. This sample was shared with a second study, whose subject was human thymus T cells.

Material for sequencing was thymocytes. The receptors were sampled from a girl less than two years old with a congenital heart defect.

A few counts support this clone. The chain couples TRBV5-6 to TRBJ1-2, with TRBD1 matching over 9 bases. Germline CDR1 is SGHDT and CDR2 is YYEEEE. There are 14 residues in the CDR3. The trim removed 4 bases at V and 5 bases at J, leaving 6 bases unmatched. CDR3 sequence: CASSHGTGMYGYTF. DNA of the CDR3: TGTGCCAGCAGCCACGGGACAGGGATGTATGGCTACACCTTC.

This clone has a handful of counts. The chain employs TRBV15 and TRBJ1-4; no firm D call. Trimming removed 1 base at V and 0 bases at J, with 27 bases between. This CDR3 has 22 amino acids. CDR1 LNHNV and CDR2 YYDKDF come from the germline V gene (reference sequence). As DNA, the CDR3 is TGTGCCACCAGCAGAGTGGCACGCCAGAAACCGTACACAGTTGCAACTAATGAAAAACTGTTTTTT. As protein: CATSRVARQKPYTVATNEKLFF.

The genes are TRBV30 and TRBJ2-2, with TRBD2 identical over 13 bases. J lost 7 bases, V lost 8 bases, and 16 bases had no gene match. Germline V gene lookup returns CDR1 GTSNPN and CDR2 SVGIG (reference sequence). The CDR3 consists of 17 residues. Here the CDR3 DNA reads TGTGCCCTGGAGGTTGGTGCGACTAGCGGGGGGTGCGGGGAGCTGTTTTTT. It yields the protein CALEVGATSGGCGELFF.

This chain connects TRBV28 to TRBJ1-2; 12 positions match TRBD1. Germline V gives CDR1 MDHEN, CDR2 SYDVKM. The CDR3 sequence is 21 residues long. The V segment lost 5 bases and the J segment 8 bases; nucleotides outside the gene matches: 27. CDR3 residues: CASSGRDRGRILPQKVIGYTF. The CDR3 DNA follows: TGTGCCAGCAGTGGTAGGGACAGGGGGCGAATCTTACCCCAGAAGGTCATAGGCTACACCTTC.

J is TRBJ1-1 and V is TRBV6-5, with TRBD1 matching over 7 bases. The V segment lost 2 bases and the J segment 6 bases; nucleotides outside the gene matches: 12. The CDR3 contains 16 residues. Per the germline V gene, CDR1 is MNHEY and CDR2 is SVGAGI. CDR3 sequence reads: CASSYDRQGKVSEAFF. The DNA of the CDR3 is TGTGCCAGCAGTTACGATCGACAGGGAAAGGTGTCTGAAGCTTTCTTT.

This sequence joins TRBV28 and TRBJ2-3; 12 positions match TRBD1. Germline V gene sequence: CDR1 MDHEN, CDR2 SYDVKM. The CDR3 length is 19 residues. V trimming: 6 bases; J trimming: 4 bases; junction bases outside the gene matches: 17. CDR3: CASSLAAQGTGGMSDTQYF. The CDR3 DNA is TGTGCCAGCAGCCTAGCCGCCCAGGGGACAGGGGGCATGTCAGATACGCAGTATTTT.

This chain joins TRBV14 and TRBJ1-2; a possible D gene is TRBD1 (6 bases). From germline, CDR1 is SGHDN and CDR2 FVKESK. Trimming took 1 base from V and 5 from J, leaving 29 bases between them. The CDR3 contains 20 residues. DNA of the CDR3: TGTGCCAGCAGCCAAGCCACCAGGGGAAGGTTGGGTCCCTTCGGGTATGGCTACACCTTC. This sequence encodes CASSQATRGRLGPFGYGYTF.

This clone has a handful of counts. CDR3 sequence reads: CASSPSPSRRNPNYGYTF. The CDR3 coding sequence is TGTGCCAGCAGCCCCTCGCCCTCGAGGAGGAACCCCAACTATGGCTACACCTTC. The gene calls are TRBV14 and TRBJ1-2; the D is unclear. The CDR3 has 18 residues. Per germline, CDR1 SGHDN and CDR2 FVKESK. V was trimmed by 4 bases and J by 2 bases, leaving 23 bases between them. The whole variable domain, remainder taken from reference TRBV14 and TRBJ1-2, is EAGVTQFPSHSVIEKGQTVTLRCDPISGHDNLYWYRRVMGKEIKFLLHFVKESKQDESGMPNNRFLAERTGGTYSTLKVQPAELEDSGVYFCASSPSPSRRNPNYGYTFGSGTRLTVV.

In DNA, the CDR3 is TGTGCCTGGAGTGCACAGTCCCTTTACAATGAGCAGTTCTTC. Translating it yields CAWSAQSLYNEQFF. The V gene is TRBV30, the J gene TRBJ2-1; D remains unclear. Germline CDR1 reads GTSNPN; CDR2 reads SVGIG (reference sequence). The V and J ends lost 1 base and 4 bases respectively, with 11 bases between them. The CDR3 totals 14 residues.

V usage is TRBV4-3 and J usage is TRBJ2-1; TRBD2 is a possible D gene (5 bases). This CDR3 is built from 19 residues. Germline CDR1 and CDR2: LGHNA and YSLEER. The V end was cut by 0 bases, the J end by 0 bases, with 18 bases between. The CDR3: CASSQDQVLTGSSYNEQFF. Written as DNA, the CDR3 is TGCGCCAGCAGCCAAGATCAGGTTTTAACGGGGAGCTCCTACAATGAGCAGTTCTTC.

V gene TRBV7-7 combines with J gene TRBJ2-5, with D possibly TRBD2 on 7 matching bases. The J call is doubtful: the DNA matches TRBJ2-7 better. CDR3 length: 14 residues. Germline CDR1 SSHAT, CDR2 FNYEAQ (reference sequence). The CDR3 region is CASSHGGPPYEQYF. CDR3 DNA: TGTGCCAGCAGCCACGGGGGGCCACCCTACGAGCAGTACTTC.

For the CDR3, the DNA is TGTGCCAGCAGCCTATTCCGGGACAGAGTCAACGAGCAGTACTTC. It specifies CASSLFRDRVNEQYF. V is TRBV14 and J is TRBJ2-7; 7 nucleotides agree with TRBD1. V was pared by 4 bases and J by 5 bases, with 11 bases of the junction left unmatched. The CDR3 extends over 15 amino acids. Germline V gene sequence: CDR1 SGHDN, CDR2 FVKESK.

The V and J genes are TRBV27 and TRBJ2-7, with D unclear. V was trimmed by 4 bases and J by 2 bases, leaving 12 bases between them. The CDR3 runs to 14 residues. Germline V lookup: CDR1 MNHEY, CDR2 SMNVEV (reference sequence). CDR3 amino acids: CASSSYPFTYEQYF. The CDR3 DNA is TGTGCCAGCAGTTCCTACCCTTTTACCTACGAGCAGTACTTC.

The chain joins TRBV10-2 to TRBJ2-7; TRBD1 agrees at 7 bases. Germline V lookup: CDR1 WSHSY, CDR2 SAAADI. V lost 11 bases, J lost 1 base, and 5 bases stayed unmatched. The CDR3 consists of 12 residues. Here the CDR3 reads CADREISYEQYF. The CDR3 DNA follows: TGCGCCGACAGGGAGATTTCCTACGAGCAGTACTTC.

The chain joins TRBV7-6 to TRBJ2-4; possibly TRBD2 for D (6 bases). The CDR3 is made up of 14 amino acids. Between the trimmed V and J ends, which lost 5 bases and 4 bases, there was a span of 12 bases. Looked up from germline, CDR1 is SGHVS and CDR2 is FNYEAQ. The CDR3 DNA reads TGTGCCAGCAGCCCGCGGGACCCGAAAAACATTCAGTACTTC. Translating gives CASSPRDPKNIQYF.

The chain employs TRBV11-2 and TRBJ2-1; weak D call: TRBD1 (5 bases). V lost 1 base and J lost 1, with 11 bases in between. Per germline, CDR1 SGHAT and CDR2 FQNNGV. This CDR3 comprises 16 residues. CDR3 loop: CASSLGGFLSYNEQFF. As DNA, the CDR3 is TGTGCCAGCAGCTTAGGGGGCTTTTTATCCTACAATGAGCAGTTCTTC.